This paragraph covers one TCR beta chain sequence. Germline V CDR1 and CDR2: SGHKS, YYEKEE (reference sequence). Trimming took 0 bases from V and 0 from J, leaving 17 bases between them. The CDR3 is 18 residues long. Methods used by the authors: The assay estimated nucleated cells by amplifying reference gene primers. Data came from immunoSEQ multiplex PCR; TCRdb stores just in-frame clones and leaves some out. Clone size and the V and J calls come from that table; the DNA yielded D and trimming. The table lists some 260,000 clones, over 65% of them singletons. The data originate from a study of blood T cell repertoires in COVID-19. At the level of the study: The United States, Italy and Spain supplied acute and convalescent COVID-19 samples. The analysed material was cDNA or gDNA that came from T cells, B-cell-depleted T cells, or PBMCs.

The source is a woman aged 80 or older with acute or convalescent COVID-19. The chain couples TRBV5-5 to TRBJ2-3; TRBD2 is a possible D gene (5 bases). Material for sequencing was peripheral blood. The CDR3 region has the DNA TGTGCCAGCAGCTTGGCCGGAGGAACAGCGACTAGCACAGATACGCAGTATTTT. It encodes CASSLAGGTATSTDTQYF.